A selection of T cell receptor beta chains follows, all from one sample in a study of lymphopenia after photon versus proton radiotherapy. Only in-frame clones appear in the TCRdb table, and some are missing; sequencing was by immunoSEQ multiplex PCR. Here the sample spans roughly 6,500 clones, just over 90% being singletons. Material: peripheral blood, obtained from a patient treated with photon-based radiotherapy. The receptors here all came from a man aged 55 to 69 with cholangiocarcinoma. Each CDR3 is given with its conserved first and last residue.

V gene,CDR3 length,CDR3 protein
TRBV6-5,15,CASSSTWSRPYEQYF
TRBV10-3,15,CAISLATSGTYEQYF
TRBV19,16,CASAFQAGEGTDTQYF
TRBV5-1,13,CASSTPGTGELFF
TRBV19,13,CASSAGGQGEQYF
TRBV7-8,18,CASSAPGGWGLGNTEAFF
TRBV4-1,14,CASSRPGAWTEAFF
TRBV7-9,15,CASSLGVGSYNEQFF
TRBV9,14,CASSVEVNTGELFF
TRBV6-1,15,CASSGGTGAKNIQYF
TRBV14,14,CASSHRGSNQPQHF
TRBV19,17,CASSIGGGAYSNQPQHF
TRBV27,16,CASSLSGGGRSYEQYF
TRBV27,17,CASLMYNSGEHTGELFF
TRBV5-6,16,CASSSTIWEGYNEQFF
TRBV11-3,15,CASSPGTGATYEQYF
TRBV7-8,16,CASSHLLRQQNTEAFF
TRBV9,14,CASSVDFEGRWAFF
TRBV5-4,15,CASSLDRERSQPQHF
TRBV6-6,16,CASSSQATGYTGELFF
TRBV7-2,12,CASSPPGRTQYF
TRBV28,14,CASSLRRGESPLHF
TRBV7-8,15,CASSLDPAGTNEQYF
TRBV27,15,CASSLSGASGNTIYF
TRBV19,14,CASSTGTYTGELFF
TRBV15,16,CATSRDLGLLNYEQYF
TRBV27,15,CASSPTGVGELGYTF
TRBV20-1,11,CSASFDNEQFF
TRBV5-1,15,CASSLSPGTGIEQYF
TRBV7-9,14,CASSFGEGIYGYTF
TRBV4-2,15,CASSPGTGVVVEQYF
TRBV5-1,15,CASSLGDTISYEQYF
TRBV5-6,17,CASSIRDSIFLGYGYTF
TRBV5-1,13,CASSLEPNQPQHF
TRBV7-2,14,CASSEGLIHYGYTF
TRBV7-9,17,CASSQLSLGMTNEKLFF
TRBV18,14,CASSPPRGRQPQHF
TRBV5-3,15,CARSETGSSYNEQFF
TRBV7-8,15,CASSLGGASGNTIYF
TRBV10-3,14,CAIRARPPNNEQFF
TRBV6-5,13,CASSQRTSGRQYF
TRBV6-5,15,CASSYSTGVNTEAFF
TRBV7-2,14,CASSFGTGYNEQFF
TRBV7-9,15,CASAPPGTVLQPQHF
TRBV7-2,16,CASSPQTGTGTDTQYF
TRBV15,17,CATSTERQGAGNQPQHF
TRBV5-1,13,CASSLGVNTEAFF
TRBV7-9,17,CASSFFRGPSGANVLTF
TRBV5-5,15,CASSHDPFSNQPQHF
TRBV6-1,15,CASSGWTGALETQYF
TRBV28,17,CASSPTGQGATNEKLFF
TRBV28,13,CASNLRGSYEQYF
TRBV27,15,CASSRSGTLTDTQYF